Presented here are 10 T cell receptor beta chains from one specimen sequenced in a study of CD8 T cells in Susac syndrome. Random hexamers were used to reverse transcribe an amount of about 0.45 to 1 ug RNA. TCRdb re-called the immunoSEQ multiplex PCR reads with MiXCR, one entry per CDR3 protein. The sample includes about 200,000 distinct CDR3 sequences, 80% to 95% of them seen just once. The specimen was CD8+ T cells from PBMCs. Receptors originate from a human donor with multiple sclerosis.

The chain joins TRBV3-1 to TRBJ2-3; 7 positions agree with TRBD2. V lost 0 bases to trimming and J lost 11 bases; unmatched junction nucleotides: 14. The germline V gene has CDR1 LGHDT and CDR2 YNNKEL (reference sequence). CDR3 size: 16 residues. The CDR3 loop is CASSQERGLIGGGQYF. CDR3 DNA: TGTGCCAGCAGCCAAGAAAGGGGATTGATCGGCGGGGGGCAGTATTTT.

V gene TRBV6-2 or TRBV6-3 combines with J gene TRBJ2-7; D could derive from TRBD1 or TRBD2 (6 bases each). Looked up from germline, CDR1 is MNHEY and CDR2 is SVGEGT. The CDR3 is 14 residues long. The V end lost 5 bases, the J end lost 2 bases, and 13 bases lay between the germline ends. In DNA form, the CDR3 reads TGTGCCAGCAGTGCGGGACAAAATACCTACGAGCAGTACTTC. Amino acid sequence: CASSAGQNTYEQYF.

J is TRBJ2-7 and V is TRBV11-2; D gene uncertain. The ends were cut back, 4 bases at V and 3 bases at J, with 7 bases in the middle. Per germline, CDR1 SGHAT and CDR2 FQNNGV. CDR3 length: 12 residues. The CDR3 protein is CASSSLHYEQYF. CDR3 in DNA: TGTGCCAGCAGCTCCCTCCACTACGAGCAGTACTTC.

The CDR3 sequence is CASSLVGAGGPGEQYF. The CDR3 bases are TGTGCCAGCAGCTTGGTAGGGGCGGGAGGGCCTGGCGAGCAGTACTTC. This chain links TRBV5-4 with TRBJ2-7; 9 bases line up with TRBD2. Unmatched junction bases numbered 10, after V lost 0 bases and J lost 6 bases. The CDR3 spans 16 residues. Germline V gives CDR1 SGHNT, CDR2 YYREEE (reference sequence).

DNA of the CDR3: TGCGCCAGCAGCCAAGAGATACAGGGTCACAATGAGCAGTTCTTC. This translates into CASSQEIQGHNEQFF. The chain carries TRBV4-1 and TRBJ2-1; D may be TRBD1 (6 bases). The V gene's germline CDR1 is MGHRA and CDR2 YSYEKL. The CDR3 sequence is 15 residues long. Trimming took off 0 bases at V and 5 bases at J, with 11 bases between the two ends.

The J gene is TRBJ1-2, the V gene TRBV7-2; D uncertain. Trimming removed 0 bases at V and 5 bases at J, with 22 bases between. The CDR3 is made up of 18 amino acids. In germline, CDR1 is SGHTA, CDR2 FQGNSA. For the CDR3, the DNA is TGTGCCAGCAGCTTAGCGCTGACACGCCCGAGGGTTAATTATGGCTACACCTTC. It is translated as CASSLALTRPRVNYGYTF.

The V call is TRBV11-3, the J call TRBJ2-2, with 9 bases that match TRBD1. Germline CDR1 and CDR2: SGHNT and YENEEA. J lost 8 bases, V lost 7 bases, and 14 bases had no gene match. This CDR3 comprises 16 residues. The CDR3 DNA is TGTGCCAGCACCGGCCTAAGGACAGGGGTGATAGGGGAGCTGTTTTTT. Encoded protein: CASTGLRTGVIGELFF.

CDR3 DNA: TGTGCCAGCTCTGGCGGGAAAGGCGGGGAGCTGTTTTTT. Amino acid sequence: CASSGGKGGELFF. V is TRBV2 and J is TRBJ2-2; D perhaps matches TRBD2 (6 bases). This CDR3 has 13 amino acids. Germline V gene lookup returns CDR1 SNHLY and CDR2 FYNNEI. V gave up 8 bases and J gave up 7 bases, with 14 bases separating them.

The V and J genes are TRBV6-1 and TRBJ2-2; unclear D gene. This CDR3 region has 15 residues. In germline, CDR1 is MNHNS, CDR2 SASEGT. Between the trimmed V and J ends, which lost 2 bases and 0 bases, there was a span of 7 bases. Written as DNA, the CDR3 is TGTGCCAGCAGTGAATGGCGTTCGAACACCGGGGAGCTGTTTTTT. It translates to CASSEWRSNTGELFF.

This sequence joins TRBV19 and TRBJ1-5; D ambiguous. The ends were cut back, 3 bases at V and 2 bases at J, with 8 bases in the middle. Per the germline V gene, CDR1 is LNHDA and CDR2 is SQIVND (reference sequence). The CDR3 is 14 residues long. The CDR3 region is CASSMGQGNQPQHF. As DNA, the CDR3 is TGTGCCAGTAGTATGGGCCAGGGCAATCAGCCCCAGCATTTT.